The clone carrying this T cell receptor beta chain was seen only a few times. The antigen is unknown. These data belong to a study of beta chain features in type 1 diabetes. Germline V CDR1 and CDR2: LGHNA, YNFKEQ. CDR3 size: 16 residues. With V trimmed by 4 bases and J by 1 base, 7 bases remained unmatched. Study results and caveats: Sequencing the cDNA could make cells with high TCR expression show up more than they should. Although PCR might favor shorter templates, it would do so equally in patients and controls. Shortening of TCRB CDR3s, moderate but significant, appeared in all four CD4+ subsets of Type 1 diabetes patients.

Since all of the isolated RNA was reverse transcribed, expressed TCRB transcripts were what got sequenced. Profiled with immunoSEQ multiplex PCR; TCRdb holds only in-frame clones, not every one. Of some 700,000 clones listed, around 15% were seen once; the top ten hold approximately 0.022%. The chain links TRBV4-2 to TRBJ1-1; TRBD1 agrees at 9 bases. The sequencing input was naive CD4+ T cells from blood. The clonotype was recovered from a man aged 18 to 30 with type 1 diabetes. CDR3 nucleotides: TGTGCCAGCAGCCGAGGCACGGGACAGGGGAACACTGAAGCTTTCTTT. Translation gives CASSRGTGQGNTEAFF.